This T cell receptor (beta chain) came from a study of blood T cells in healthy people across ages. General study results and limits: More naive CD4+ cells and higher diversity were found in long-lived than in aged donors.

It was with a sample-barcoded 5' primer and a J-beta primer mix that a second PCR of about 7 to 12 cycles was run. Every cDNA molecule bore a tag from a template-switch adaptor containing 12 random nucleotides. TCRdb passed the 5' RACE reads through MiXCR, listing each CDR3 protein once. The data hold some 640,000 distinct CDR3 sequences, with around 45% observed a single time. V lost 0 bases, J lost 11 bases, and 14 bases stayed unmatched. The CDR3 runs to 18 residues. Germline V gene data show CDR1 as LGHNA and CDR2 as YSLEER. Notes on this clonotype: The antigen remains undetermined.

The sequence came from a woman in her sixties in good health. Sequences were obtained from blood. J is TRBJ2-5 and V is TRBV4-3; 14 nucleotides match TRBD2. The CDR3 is CASSQDMRGTSGRNEQYF. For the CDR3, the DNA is TGCGCCAGCAGCCAAGATATGAGGGGGACTAGCGGGAGAAATGAGCAGTACTTC.